These T cell receptor beta chains were read from a single sample in a study of T-cell reconstitution after alpha-beta-depleted transplantation in children. MiXCR, run by TCRdb on the PCR reads, gives a single entry per CDR3 protein. The profile covers fewer than 550,000 distinct CDR3 sequences, with about a tenth appearing a single time and about 5% taken by the ten largest. Sequences were derived from PBMCs from the stem cell graft donor, sampled from the stem cell graft. These receptors all come from a human donor who donated a stem cell graft to a child with acute myeloid leukemia. Both conserved end residues are part of each CDR3.

v_gene	CDR3aa
TRBV15	CATSRKAGTSGSYNEQFF
TRBV3-1	CASSPRTGREQFF
TRBV6-5	CASSYWKQETQYF
TRBV20-1	CSASDGFTDTQYF
TRBV20-1	CSARDVLGPSNTNEQFF
TRBV10-1	CASSENLSGNTIYF
TRBV29-1	CSAWDGGNEQFF
TRBV20-1	CSARDGRQGNSPLHF
TRBV6-1	CASSENPDTGELFF
TRBV20-1	CSAARVNTEAFF
TRBV6-1	CASSRRDNRYEQYF
TRBV4-1	CASSQGGSYGYTF
TRBV5-6	CASSLEGRPRGTEAFF
TRBV18	CASSPPSVRPFLVF
TRBV5-1	CASRKAGAIRVEQFF
TRBV20-1	CCASLGGTLYQETQYF
TRBV3-1	CASTGTNTEAFF
TRBV5-1	CASSLAPHGDTQYF
TRBV12-3/TRBV12-4	CASSLGLVPDTQYF
TRBV20-1	CSAKGAGSFDEQFF
TRBV20-1	CSARVPGQEHSPLHF
TRBV29-1	CSVEHREAGELFF
TRBV20-1	CSAGIGPGAYEQYF
TRBV6-1	CASSPFGPGQSGNF
TRBV5-1	CASTGLAGSSGGELFF
TRBV12-3/TRBV12-4	CASSLWDIHSNTEAFF
TRBV3-1	CASSHQSTSPKLGGNEQFF
TRBV2	CASSGLQETQYF
TRBV7-6	CASSRRTEETQYF
TRBV15	CATSTMRLAGGLGAKNIQYF
TRBV20-1	CSARDPVTPGYALGKLFF
TRBV2	CASTIAARISGEQYF
TRBV20-1	CSARRDAGELFF
TRBV29-1	CSVEDPSTPTEFYNEQFF
TRBV10-3	CAISEPPDTQYF
TRBV15	CATSRDGRGSQNIQYF
TRBV5-6	CASSLGGRAGDTQYF
TRBV12-3/TRBV12-4	CASRGTSAGELFF
TRBV18	CASSPRESGNTIYF
TRBV5-1	CASSWSGVNTYGEQFF
TRBV15	CATSRDYQTYEQYF
TRBV4-2	CASSGLAGRDEQFF
TRBV20-1	CSARTGHNQPQHF
TRBV29-1	CSVEAIQADTQYF
TRBV6-2/TRBV6-3	CASSPLFWSLDTQYF
TRBV14	CASSQDGLADTTGF
TRBV21-1	CASPGGSTDTQYF